The entry below gives a single T cell receptor beta chain sequence along with its context. Germline V gene sequence: CDR1 MDHEN, CDR2 SYDVKM. Trimming pared 3 bases from V and 12 bases from J, leaving 12 bases between. There are 11 residues in the CDR3. Authors' processing steps: Amplifying reference gene primers gave estimates of nucleated cell counts. Libraries were prepared by immunoSEQ multiplex PCR; TCRdb keeps only in-frame clonotypes and omits some of them. The D gene and trimming were derived from the DNA, and the V and J assignments and clone size from that table. The sample carries approximately 300,000 clones, just under 90% recorded once. Either two negative PCRs, clearance, or symptom resolution qualified Cohort 3 donors as recovered. These data come from a study of blood T cell repertoires in COVID-19. The wider study: Donors in the United States, Italy and Spain gave samples during acute or convalescent COVID-19. Nucleic acid was either cDNA or gDNA, and it came from T cells, B-cell-depleted T cells, or PBMCs.

The clonotype originates from a woman aged 25 to 39 who had recovered from COVID-19. Sequencing was done on a sample of PBMCs or T cells enriched from blood (not recorded which). This sequence joins TRBV28 and TRBJ2-7, with D maybe TRBD2 (6 bases). CDR3 bases: TGTGCCAGCAGTTTCGGCCGGGACTTGTACTTC. The encoded protein is CASSFGRDLYF.